This TCR beta chain was sequenced during a study of CD8+CD57+ T cells in acquired aplastic anemia. Study-wide context: The study obtained an average of about 3.1 ug of DNA from sorted CD4+ and CD8+ cells. Findings and limits, study-wide: It was found that some 30 CD8+ CDR3 sequences were shared between patients and controls.

To note about this clonotype: Its antigen is not known.

TCR beta VDJ combinations and CDR3 sequences were profiled from genomic DNA. Using its own MiXCR run on the reads, TCRdb lists one record per CDR3 protein. The profile shows about 150,000 distinct CDR3 sequences, less than 60% of them singletons. Germline values: CDR1 SGHAT, CDR2 FQDESV (reference sequence). The CDR3 length is 17 residues. Before being chosen for sequencing, patients had shown CD8+CD57+ cell expansion by flow cytometry. Each patient had severe acquired aplastic anemia. Among the patients, none had received any therapy at the time of blood sampling. The TCR comes from a human donor with aplastic anemia. Sample: sorted CD4+, CD8+, or CD8+CD57+ T cells (not recorded which) from PBMCs. The chain uses TRBV11-1 and TRBJ2-7, with 7 bases aligning to TRBD2. TRBJ2-4 explains the end of the DNA better; the J call may be wrong. DNA of the CDR3: TGTGCCAGCACCCAGAGCTCGGGGGGTGGGCTCGCAAACATTCAGTACTTC. Translation: CASTQSSGGGLANIQYF.